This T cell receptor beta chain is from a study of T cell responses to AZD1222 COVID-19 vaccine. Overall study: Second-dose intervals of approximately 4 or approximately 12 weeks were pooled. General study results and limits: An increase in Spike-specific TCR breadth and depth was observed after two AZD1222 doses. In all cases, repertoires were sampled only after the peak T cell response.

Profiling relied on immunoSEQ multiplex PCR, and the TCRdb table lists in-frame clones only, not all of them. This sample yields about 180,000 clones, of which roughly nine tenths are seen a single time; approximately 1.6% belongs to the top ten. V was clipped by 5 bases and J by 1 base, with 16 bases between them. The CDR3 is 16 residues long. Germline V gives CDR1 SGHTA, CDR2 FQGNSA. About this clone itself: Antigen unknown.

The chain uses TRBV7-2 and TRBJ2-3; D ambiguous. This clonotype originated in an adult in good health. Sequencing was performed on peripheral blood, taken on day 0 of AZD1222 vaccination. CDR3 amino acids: CASSQGSQSRTDTQYF. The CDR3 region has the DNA TGTGCCAGCAGCCAAGGTTCACAGAGTCGCACAGATACGCAGTATTTT.